One and the same sample provided the 22 T cell receptor beta chains below, sequenced in a study of T cell clones after liver transplantation. The table came from immunoSEQ multiplex PCR; TCRdb's copy has only in-frame clones and leaves some out. The sample carries tens of thousands of clones, under 90% recorded once. Sequenced material: CD4+ T cells from blood, taken 12 months after liver transplant. The receptors stem from a human patient who received a liver transplant. Some T cells may trace back to the graft donor.

The rearrangement uses TRBV28 and TRBJ2-5; D perhaps matches TRBD1 (6 bases). The V gene lost 3 bases and the J gene lost 2 bases, with 13 bases spanning the gap. This CDR3 region has 15 residues. CDR1 and CDR2 from the germline V gene are MDHEN and SYDVKM. The CDR3 nucleotides read TGTGCCAGCAGTTTCCTTTTCAGGGGACAAGAGACCCAGTACTTC. Encoded protein: CASSFLFRGQETQYF.

This rearrangement joins TRBV19 to TRBJ1-5; 7 nucleotides line up with TRBD1. The V gene's germline CDR1 is LNHDA and CDR2 SQIVND (reference sequence). The CDR3 spans 14 residues. V shed 5 bases and J 3 bases; nucleotides not matched to a gene: 4. The CDR3, as DNA: TGTGCCAGTAGTTTAGGGACAGACAATCAGCCCCAGCATTTT. This encodes CASSLGTDNQPQHF.

V is TRBV5-6 and J is TRBJ2-7; no definite D call. Germline V CDR1 and CDR2: SGHDT, YYEEEE. V lost 4 bases to trimming and J lost 6 bases, with 17 bases between them. This CDR3 comprises 14 residues. The CDR3 spells CASSPTGSSSEQYF. The DNA of the CDR3 is TGTGCCAGCAGCCCAACCGGGTCCTCGAGCGAGCAGTACTTC.

This clone appeared a few times. V gene TRBV5-8 combines with J gene TRBJ1-4; unclear D gene. V lost 2 bases, J lost 3 bases, and 8 bases lay in between. Germline V gene data show CDR1 as SGHTS and CDR2 as YDEGEE. The length of the CDR3 is 14 residues. The CDR3, as DNA: TGTGCCAGCAGCTTATCGCTGGCTAATGAAAAACTGTTTTTT. Translation gives CASSLSLANEKLFF.

The rearrangement joins TRBV7-9 to TRBJ1-4, with 7 bases fitting TRBD1. The V gene's germline CDR1 is SEHNR and CDR2 FQNEAQ (reference sequence). With V trimmed by 1 base and J by 5 bases, 10 bases remained unmatched. The CDR3 totals 17 residues. For the CDR3, the DNA is TGTGCCAGCAGCTTAGGAACAGCGGGACAGCTAAATGAAAAACTGTTTTTT. Its translation: CASSLGTAGQLNEKLFF.

The chain joins TRBV19 to TRBJ2-1; D is uncertain. The CDR3 has 14 amino acids. V lost 5 bases to trimming and J lost 7 bases, with 15 bases between them. Germline V lookup: CDR1 LNHDA, CDR2 SQIVND (reference sequence). The DNA of the CDR3 is TGTGCCAGTAGTGTCGACACGTCTGGGAATGAGCAGTTCTTC. Amino acid sequence: CASSVDTSGNEQFF.

This clone was counted a few times. The chain combines TRBV27 with TRBJ2-6; a weak D match, TRBD2 (5 bases). Trimming cost V 8 bases and J 0 bases, with 11 bases left between them. Germline-derived CDR1 and CDR2 are MNHEY and SMNVEV (reference sequence). There are 15 residues in the CDR3. CDR3 sequence: CASGGRNSGANVLTF. For the CDR3, the DNA is TGTGCCAGCGGAGGACGGAACTCTGGGGCCAACGTCCTGACTTTC.

This rearrangement joins TRBV7-2 to TRBJ1-2; no clear D. Germline V lookup: CDR1 SGHTA, CDR2 FQGNSA. The CDR3 covers 14 residues. Trimming took off 1 base at V and 4 bases at J, with 10 bases between the two ends. Here the CDR3 DNA reads TGTGCCAGCAGCTTAGTTGGCCTAGGCTATGGCTACACCTTC. As protein: CASSLVGLGYGYTF. Supplemented by reference TRBV7-2 and TRBJ1-2, the full variable domain reads GAGVSQSPSNKVTEKGKDVELRCDPISGHTALYWYRQSLGQGLEFLIYFQGNSAPDKSGLPSDRFSAERTGGSVSTLTIQRTQQEDSAVYLCASSLVGLGYGYTFGSGTRLTVV.

This clone is a singleton in its sample. The chain carries TRBV30 and TRBJ2-2, with D possibly called TRBD1 or TRBD2 (5 bases each). In germline, CDR1 is GTSNPN, CDR2 SVGIG (reference sequence). This CDR3 has 15 residues. Trimming pared 1 base from V and 5 bases from J, leaving 14 bases between. The CDR3 reads CAWSGLPGLTGELFF. Written as DNA, the CDR3 is TGTGCCTGGAGTGGGCTCCCGGGGCTTACCGGGGAGCTGTTTTTT.

This clone was seen once. The chain has TRBV4-1 and TRBJ2-7, with 10 nucleotides matching TRBD1. Per germline, CDR1 MGHRA and CDR2 YSYEKL. There are 16 residues in the CDR3. Trimming removed 1 base from V and 1 base from J; junction bases left unmatched: 4. The DNA of the CDR3 is TGCGCCAGCAGCCAAGCTCGGACAGGGGGTTCCTACGAGCAGTACTTC. Translation gives CASSQARTGGSYEQYF.

The chain combines TRBV14 with TRBJ2-1; D assignment may be TRBD1 or TRBD2 (5 bases each). The germline V and J ends were trimmed by 1 base and 1 base, with 20 bases remaining between them. This CDR3 has 19 residues. Germline V gene lookup returns CDR1 SGHDN and CDR2 FVKESK. The CDR3 coding sequence is TGTGCCAGCAGCCAAGGACATTTTAATCAAGAGGGGTCCTACAATGAGCAGTTCTTC. Amino acids: CASSQGHFNQEGSYNEQFF.

This clone was seen a single time. The rearrangement uses TRBV6-5 and TRBJ1-1; D call uncertain. The CDR3 runs 15 residues. Trimming shortened V by 0 bases and J by 1 base, and 9 bases separated the two germline ends. CDR1 is MNHEY, CDR2 SVGAGI, per germline. The CDR3 nucleotides are TGTGCCAGCAGTTACTCGAGGCAGGCGAACACTGAAGCTTTCTTT. This sequence encodes CASSYSRQANTEAFF.

The V gene is TRBV5-1, the J gene TRBJ2-7, with TRBD2 matching over 11 bases. The CDR3 contains 14 residues. V lost 5 bases and J lost 5; bases outside the gene matches: 6. The germline CDR1 and CDR2 sequences are SGHRS and YFSETQ. Written as DNA, the CDR3 is TGCGCCAGCAGACTAACTAGCGGGAGCCACGAGCAGTACTTC. As protein: CASRLTSGSHEQYF.

The V and J genes are TRBV5-1 and TRBJ2-3; 10 bases map to TRBD1. V lost 1 base, J lost 3 bases, and 8 bases stayed unmatched. CDR3 length equals 17 residues. CDR1 SGHRS and CDR2 YFSETQ come from the germline V gene. For the CDR3, the DNA is TGCGCCAGCAGCTTGATATTGACAGGGGGCTTGACAGATACGCAGTATTTT. Protein: CASSLILTGGLTDTQYF.

CDR3 nucleotides: TGTGCCTGGAGTACAACGGGGGGGAGCGGCTATGGCTACACCTTC. Amino acid sequence: CAWSTTGGSGYGYTF. The chain is built from TRBV30 and TRBJ1-2, with D perhaps matching TRBD1 (5 bases). Germline CDR1 and CDR2: GTSNPN and SVGIG (reference sequence). The CDR3 sequence is 15 residues long. Trimming took off 2 bases at V and 4 bases at J, with 17 bases between the two ends.

The gene calls are TRBV5-1 and TRBJ2-3; a weak D match, TRBD2 (5 bases). The CDR3 is 15 residues long. Trimming stripped 2 bases from V and 2 bases from J, with 12 bases between. Germline V gene sequence: CDR1 SGHRS, CDR2 YFSETQ. The CDR3 region is CASSFRDSPTDTQYF. CDR3 sequence (DNA): TGCGCCAGCAGCTTTCGGGATAGCCCCACAGATACGCAGTATTTT.

CDR3 amino acids: CASSFWDRDDEQYF. CDR3 DNA sequence: TGTGCCAGCAGCTTCTGGGACAGGGACGACGAGCAGTACTTC. The chain combines TRBV7-2 with TRBJ2-7; 9 bases agree with TRBD1. The CDR3 has 14 residues. The germline V gene has CDR1 SGHTA and CDR2 FQGNSA. J gave up 5 bases and V 3 bases, and 5 bases lay outside the gene matches.

This clone was counted a single time. The V call is TRBV18, the J call TRBJ2-2, with a weak D call TRBD2 (5 bases). The V and J ends lost 5 bases and 5 bases respectively, with 15 bases between them. CDR3 length equals 15 residues. Per the germline V gene, CDR1 is KGHSH and CDR2 is LQKENI. The CDR3 sequence: CASSSAGRTTGELFF. CDR3 DNA: TGTGCCAGCTCATCCGCGGGCCGAACTACCGGGGAGCTGTTTTTT.

The chain recombines TRBV6-6 with TRBJ2-3; D unresolved. Trimming stripped 6 bases from V and 3 bases from J, with 7 bases between. The germline V gene encodes CDR1 MNHNY and CDR2 SVGAGI (reference sequence). The CDR3 covers 12 residues. The CDR3 coding sequence is TGTGCCAGCAGACAACAGACAGATACGCAGTATTTT. Translation: CASRQQTDTQYF.

The rearrangement uses TRBV5-1 and TRBJ1-5, with unresolved D. The V and J ends lost 0 bases and 6 bases respectively, with 7 bases between them. Per germline, CDR1 SGHRS and CDR2 YFSETQ. The CDR3 runs 13 residues. The CDR3, as DNA: TGCGCCAGCAGCTTGGAGGGTGGTCAGCCCCAGCATTTT. This gives the protein CASSLEGGQPQHF.

CDR3 sequence: CASSLAGTAYYGYTF. The CDR3 bases are TGTGCCAGCAGCTTAGCCGGGACAGCATACTATGGCTACACCTTC. This chain links TRBV7-2 with TRBJ1-2; 7 bases align to TRBD1. The V and J ends lost 0 bases and 3 bases, in that order; junction bases with no gene match: 4. This CDR3 spans 15 amino acids. Looked up from germline, CDR1 is SGHTA and CDR2 is FQGNSA.

This rearrangement joins TRBV11-2 to TRBJ2-3, with D uncertain. Trimming removed 5 bases from V and 6 bases from J, with 15 bases in between. Germline CDR1 and CDR2: SGHAT and FQNNGV. CDR3 length equals 14 residues. CDR3 residues: CASSPLSRSDTQYF. In DNA form, the CDR3 reads TGTGCCAGCAGCCCGCTTTCCAGGAGCGATACGCAGTATTTT. Variable domain in full (rest from reference TRBV11-2 and TRBJ2-3): EAGVAQSPRYKIIEKRQSVAFWCNPISGHATLYWYQQILGQGPKLLIQFQNNGVVDDSQLPKDRFSAERLKGVDSTLKIQPAKLEDSAVYLCASSPLSRSDTQYFGPGTRLTVL.